Below, one T cell receptor beta chain is given with its context. This record comes from a study of blood T cell repertoires in COVID-19. About the study: Donors in the United States, Italy and Spain gave samples during acute or convalescent COVID-19. The analysed material was cDNA or gDNA that came from T cells, B-cell-depleted T cells, or PBMCs.

Original data processing: Researchers report that nucleated cell counts were estimated from reference gene primer amplification. Profiled with immunoSEQ multiplex PCR; TCRdb holds only in-frame clones, not every one. The V and J calls and clone size are taken from that table; D and trimming were inferred from the DNA. Here the sample spans 250,000 to 300,000 clones, approximately 85% being singletons. Recruits, aged about 18 to 100 years, lived in 24 US areas. The source material was PBMCs or T cells enriched from blood (not recorded which). The sequence was collected from a woman in her forties or fifties who had recovered from COVID-19.

Here the CDR3 DNA reads TGTGCCAGTAGTACCTCCGGACAGGGGGGTTCACCCCTCCACTTT. Translation gives CASSTSGQGGSPLHF. The chain combines TRBV19 with TRBJ1-6; 10 positions agree with TRBD1. Per the germline V gene, CDR1 is LNHDA and CDR2 is SQIVND (reference sequence). After removal of 4 bases from V and 9 bases from J, the junction contained 6 bases not matched to a gene. This CDR3 is 15 amino acids long.